Shown below are 12 T cell receptor beta chains from a single sample sequenced in a study of blood T cell repertoires in COVID-19. The protocol was immunoSEQ multiplex PCR, while the TCRdb copy is restricted to in-frame clones and leaves out a portion. Among approximately 85,000 clones, around nine tenths were seen once, and the ten largest hold about 2.5%. The sequenced sample was peripheral blood. Receptors were obtained from a man aged 45-65 years with acute or convalescent COVID-19.

The rearrangement uses TRBV6-4 and TRBJ2-2, with D tentatively TRBD2 (5 bases). The CDR3 covers 14 residues. The V end was cut by 6 bases, the J end by 5 bases, with 13 bases between. In germline, CDR1 is MRHNA, CDR2 SNTAGT. CDR3 protein: CASSVGVETGELFF. The CDR3 DNA reads TGTGCCAGCAGCGTGGGAGTAGAAACCGGGGAGCTGTTTTTT.

This sequence joins TRBV19 and TRBJ2-1; TRBD1 matches 10 bases. There are 14 residues in the CDR3. Germline V gene lookup returns CDR1 LNHDA and CDR2 SQIVND (reference sequence). Trimming at V came to 5 bases and at J to 9 bases, leaving 7 bases not matched to a gene. The CDR3 loop reads CASSADRGRVEQFF. The CDR3 DNA follows: TGTGCCAGTAGTGCAGACAGGGGGCGGGTTGAGCAGTTCTTC. Drawing the rest from reference TRBV19 and TRBJ2-1, the complete variable domain is DGGITQSPKYLFRKEGQNVTLSCEQNLNHDAMYWYRQDPGQGLRLIYYSQIVNDFQKGDIAEGYSVSREKKESFPLTVTSAQKNPTAFYLCASSADRGRVEQFFGPGTRLTVL.

J is TRBJ2-3 and V is TRBV11-2, with 12 bases lining up with TRBD2. V shed 2 bases, J shed 7 bases, and the junction held 4 bases outside the gene matches. Germline V gene data show CDR1 as SGHAT and CDR2 as FQNNGV. The CDR3 extends over 15 amino acids. This CDR3 reads CASSLLAGGPNTQYF. The CDR3 region has the DNA TGTGCCAGCAGCTTACTAGCGGGAGGGCCAAATACGCAGTATTTT. Full variable domain (missing parts from reference TRBV11-2 and TRBJ2-3): EAGVAQSPRYKIIEKRQSVAFWCNPISGHATLYWYQQILGQGPKLLIQFQNNGVVDDSQLPKDRFSAERLKGVDSTLKIQPAKLEDSAVYLCASSLLAGGPNTQYFGPGTRLTVL.

The rearrangement joins TRBV9 to TRBJ2-1, with D maybe TRBD1 (6 bases). The V end lost 2 bases, the J end lost 4 bases, and 13 bases lay between the germline ends. The CDR3 spans 15 residues. Germline V gene sequence: CDR1 SGDLS, CDR2 YYNGEE. The CDR3 region has the DNA TGTGCCAGCAGCGTCTCAGGGGAAGGGTACAATGAGCAGTTCTTC. Translating it yields CASSVSGEGYNEQFF.

This clone was detected once. This chain uses TRBV6-5 with TRBJ1-1; TRBD1 agrees at 8 bases. This CDR3 comprises 15 residues. With 2 bases clipped from V and 4 bases from J, the junction kept 6 bases outside the gene matches. The germline V gene has CDR1 MNHEY and CDR2 SVGAGI. The CDR3 nucleotides are TGTGCCAGCAGTTACCTCGGACAGGGCCCCACTGAAGCTTTCTTT. Amino acid sequence: CASSYLGQGPTEAFF.

This chain uses TRBV6-1 with TRBJ2-2, with 9 bases that match TRBD1. CDR3 size: 16 residues. The germline CDR1 and CDR2 sequences are MNHNS and SASEGT. With V trimmed by 2 bases and J by 5 bases, 6 bases remained unmatched. CDR3 amino acids: CASSERQGGITGELFF. In nucleotides, the CDR3 is TGTGCCAGCAGTGAAAGACAGGGGGGAATTACCGGGGAGCTGTTTTTT.

The J gene is TRBJ2-6, the V gene TRBV9, with TRBD1 matching 9 bases. The CDR3 is 19 residues long. J was trimmed by 0 bases and V by 4 bases; bases with no gene match: 11. CDR1 SGDLS and CDR2 YYNGEE come from the germline V gene. CDR3: CASSYKIGTGNSGANVLTF. CDR3 bases: TGTGCCAGCAGCTACAAAATCGGGACAGGGAACTCTGGGGCCAACGTCCTGACTTTC. Combining the CDR3 with reference TRBV9 and TRBJ2-6 gives the whole variable domain DSGVTQTPKHLITATGQRVTLRCSPRSGDLSVYWYQQSLDQGLQFLIQYYNGEERAKGNILERFSAQQFPDLHSELNLSSLELGDSALYFCASSYKIGTGNSGANVLTFGAGSRLTVL.

This chain connects TRBV7-7 to TRBJ2-5, with D maybe TRBD1 (6 bases). V lost 2 bases and J lost 1, with 14 bases in between. CDR3 length: 16 amino acids. Germline-derived CDR1 and CDR2 are SSHAT and FNYEAQ (reference sequence). The CDR3 region is CASSLRIRDTQETQYF. CDR3 bases: TGTGCCAGCAGCTTAAGGATACGGGACACCCAAGAGACCCAGTACTTC.

The chain carries TRBV6-5 and TRBJ2-1; 10 nucleotides align to TRBD1. The J segment lost 14 bases and the V segment lost 5 bases, leaving 12 bases of the junction unmatched. This CDR3 is built from 14 residues. Germline CDR1 reads MNHEY; CDR2 reads SVGAGI. The CDR3, as DNA: TGTGCCAGCAGTCCGTCCCGGGACAGGGGAAGTAAGTTCTTC. Amino acids: CASSPSRDRGSKFF.

The CDR3 here is CASSWTGKNEKLFF. The DNA of the CDR3 is TGTGCCAGCTCCTGGACGGGAAAAAATGAAAAACTGTTTTTT. The chain is built from TRBV3-1 (or the pseudogene TRBV3-2) and TRBJ1-4, with D uncertain. Germline loops: CDR1 LGHDT, CDR2 YNNKEL (reference sequence). The V gene lost 8 bases and the J gene lost 5 bases, with 15 bases spanning the gap. The CDR3 extends over 14 amino acids.

The gene calls are TRBV4-1 and TRBJ2-1; 7 nucleotides align to TRBD1. V lost 1 base, J lost 2 bases, and 14 bases stayed unmatched. This CDR3 region has 19 residues. Germline V gene lookup returns CDR1 MGHRA and CDR2 YSYEKL. CDR3 protein: CASSQATGTAEIAYNEQFF. DNA of the CDR3: TGCGCCAGCAGCCAAGCGACAGGGACGGCGGAGATAGCCTACAATGAGCAGTTCTTC.

The J gene is TRBJ2-2, the V gene TRBV7-8; maybe TRBD1 (5 bases). V gave up 5 bases and J gave up 7 bases, with 14 bases separating them. CDR3 size: 14 residues. The germline V gene encodes CDR1 SGHVS and CDR2 FQNEAQ. The CDR3 here is CASSPAGRSGELFF. The CDR3 DNA sequence: TGTGCCAGCAGCCCCGCAGGGCGCAGCGGGGAGCTGTTTTTT.